This TCR beta chain was documented in a study of blood T cell repertoires in COVID-19. The overall study: T cells, B-cell-depleted T cells, or PBMCs provided the cDNA or gDNA that served as material.

Libraries were prepared by immunoSEQ multiplex PCR; TCRdb keeps only in-frame clonotypes and omits some of them. The repertoire holds tens of thousands of clones, with approximately 82% as singletons. This CDR3 has 13 residues. With V trimmed by 5 bases and J by 7 bases, 5 bases remained unmatched. Germline V lookup: CDR1 SNHLY, CDR2 FYNNEI. This rearrangement joins TRBV2 to TRBJ2-1; 7 bases map to TRBD1. Sequencing was performed on peripheral blood. The source is a human donor in a cohort sampled during active COVID-19. The CDR3 region has the DNA TGTGCCAGCAGTTATACAGGGGTGAATGAGCAGTTCTTC. It yields the protein CASSYTGVNEQFF.